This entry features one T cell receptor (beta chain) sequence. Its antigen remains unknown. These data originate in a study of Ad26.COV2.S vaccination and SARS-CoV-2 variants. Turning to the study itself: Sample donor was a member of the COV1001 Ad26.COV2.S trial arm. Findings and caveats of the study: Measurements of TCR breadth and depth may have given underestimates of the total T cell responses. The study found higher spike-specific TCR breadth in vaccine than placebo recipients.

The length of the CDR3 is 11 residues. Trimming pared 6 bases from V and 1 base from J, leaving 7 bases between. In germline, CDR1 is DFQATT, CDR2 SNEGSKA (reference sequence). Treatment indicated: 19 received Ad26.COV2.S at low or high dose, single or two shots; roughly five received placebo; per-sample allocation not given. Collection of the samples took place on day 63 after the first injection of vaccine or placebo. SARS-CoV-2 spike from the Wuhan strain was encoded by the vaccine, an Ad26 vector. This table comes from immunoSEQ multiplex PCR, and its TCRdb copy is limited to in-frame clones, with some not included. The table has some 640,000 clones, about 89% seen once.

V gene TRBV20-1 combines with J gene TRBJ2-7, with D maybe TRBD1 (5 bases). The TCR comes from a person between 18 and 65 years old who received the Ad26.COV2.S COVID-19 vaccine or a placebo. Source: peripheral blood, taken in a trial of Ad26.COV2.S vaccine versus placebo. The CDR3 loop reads CSAAGSYEQYF. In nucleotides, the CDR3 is TGCAGTGCGGCAGGGTCCTACGAGCAGTACTTC.